A selection of T cell receptor beta chains follows, all from one sample in a study of response to subunit inactivated influenza vaccine. Using its own MiXCR run on the RT-PCR reads, TCRdb lists one record per CDR3 protein. The data hold some 640,000 distinct CDR3 sequences, with around 14% observed a single time. Sequences were derived from PBMCs from blood, sampled approximately 15 days before vaccination. Source of these receptors: a man aged 50-60 years who received an inactivated influenza vaccine. Both conserved end residues are part of each CDR3. A D gene is named only where the DNA matches it firmly. Part of the rows lack a size; the others show once, few, many or a class for expanded clones.

v_gene	d_gene	abundance	j_gene	CDR3aa	CDR3nt
TRBV6-5	.	.	TRBJ2-5	CASSYSDRGETQYF	TGTGCCAGCAGTTATTCGGACAGAGGGGAGACCCAGTACTTC
TRBV15	TRBD2	.	TRBJ2-1	CATSRDSPSGVNNEQFF	TGTGCCACCAGCAGAGATTCCCCTAGCGGGGTTAACAATGAGCAGTTCTTC
TRBV12-3/TRBV12-4	TRBD1	many	TRBJ2-3	CASSPWTGGFDNTQYF	TGTGCCAGCAGTCCCTGGACAGGGGGCTTTGATAATACGCAGTATTTT
TRBV6-5	.	few	TRBJ1-2	CASSYGQIYGYTF	TGTGCCAGCAGTTACGGACAGATCTATGGCTACACCTTC
TRBV20-1	.	few	TRBJ2-7	CSAKFGPSYEQYF	TGCAGTGCTAAATTTGGACCCTCCTACGAGCAGTACTTC
TRBV4-2	TRBD1	few	TRBJ2-7	CASSATTGGSYEQYF	TGTGCCAGCAGCGCCACGACAGGGGGCTCCTACGAGCAGTACTTC
TRBV3-1	.	.	TRBJ2-7	CASSQEMSVMRNEQYF	TGTGCCAGCAGCCAAGAAATGAGCGTGATGAGAAACGAGCAGTACTTC
TRBV25-1	.	.	TRBJ2-3	CASSDFSHRVDTQYF	TGTGCCAGCAGTGATTTCTCTCATCGGGTAGATACGCAGTATTTT
TRBV2	.	few	TRBJ1-3	CASTEGGSGNTIYF	TGTGCCAGCACCGAGGGGGGCTCTGGAAACACCATATATTTT
TRBV3-1	TRBD1	.	TRBJ1-1	CASSQGTGASEAFF	TGTGCCAGCAGCCAAGGGACAGGGGCCTCTGAAGCTTTCTTT
TRBV5-6	.	.	TRBJ1-1	CASSFDDRNTEAFF	TGTGCCAGCAGCTTTGACGACCGTAACACTGAAGCTTTCTTT
TRBV29-1	TRBD2	.	TRBJ2-7	CSALRAGGPDEQYF	TGCAGCGCTTTGAGAGCGGGAGGGCCGGATGAGCAGTACTTC
TRBV27	.	.	TRBJ2-6	CASTSRGGATKAGANVLTF	TGTGCCAGCACGTCCCGCGGGGGCGCGACTAAGGCTGGGGCCAACGTCCTGACTTTC
TRBV20-1	.	many	TRBJ1-5	CSARVGPNQPQHF	TGCAGTGCTAGAGTCGGTCCGAATCAGCCCCAGCATTTT
TRBV20-1	TRBD2	few	TRBJ2-7	CSARVASGSYEQYF	TGCAGTGCTAGAGTTGCTAGCGGGAGTTACGAGCAGTACTTC
TRBV4-2	.	few	TRBJ2-5	CASSPLDLRGETQYF	TGTGCCAGCAGCCCTCTCGACCTCCGAGGAGAGACCCAGTACTTC
TRBV7-9	TRBD1	.	TRBJ2-1	CASRPGQGYEQFF	TGTGCCAGCAGACCCGGACAGGGCTATGAGCAGTTCTTC
TRBV29-1	.	many	TRBJ2-6	CSVAAGANVLTF	TGCAGCGTTGCGGCTGGGGCCAACGTCCTGACTTTC
TRBV7-2	TRBD2	.	TRBJ2-1	CASSLVGLAGGIKQFF	TGTGCCAGCAGCTTAGTCGGACTAGCGGGGGGTATCAAGCAGTTCTTC
TRBV10-3	TRBD1	.	TRBJ1-2	CALSLFLRDRGQRYGYTF	TGTGCCCTCAGTTTATTCCTCCGGGACAGGGGGCAGCGCTATGGCTACACCTTC
TRBV7-9	.	few	TRBJ2-7	CASSLEDPYEQYF	TGTGCCAGCAGCTTAGAGGACCCCTACGAGCAGTACTTC
TRBV5-1	.	few	TRBJ2-1	CASSLGGTDYDEQFF	TGCGCCAGCAGCTTGGGGGGGACGGATTACGATGAGCAGTTCTTC
TRBV7-6	TRBD2	.	TRBJ2-3	CASSGTSGRSDTQYF	TGTGCCAGCAGCGGAACTAGCGGGAGATCAGATACGCAGTATTTT
TRBV7-2	.	.	TRBJ2-5	CASSARWQETQYF	TGTGCCAGCAGCGCGAGATGGCAAGAGACCCAGTACTTC
TRBV2	TRBD2	.	TRBJ2-1	CASIRIAGNEQFF	TGTGCCAGCATCCGTATAGCGGGGAATGAGCAGTTCTTC
TRBV28	TRBD2	few	TRBJ2-7	CASRRPPGGAHEQYF	TGTGCCAGCAGAAGGCCCCCCGGGGGGGCCCACGAGCAGTACTTC
TRBV6-2/TRBV6-3	TRBD1	once	TRBJ1-5	CASSYTGGFNQPQHF	TGTGCCAGCAGTTATACAGGGGGCTTCAATCAGCCCCAGCATTTT
TRBV5-5	.	.	TRBJ2-5	CASSLQTRTETQYF	TGTGCCAGCAGCTTGCAGACAAGAACGGAGACCCAGTACTTC
TRBV5-1	.	few	TRBJ1-1	CASSPYGQGTEAFF	TGCGCCAGCAGCCCCTATGGACAAGGCACTGAAGCTTTCTTT
TRBV12-3/TRBV12-4	.	many	TRBJ1-3	CASSLVSGAGNTIYF	TGTGCCAGCAGTTTAGTCTCAGGGGCTGGAAACACCATATATTTT
TRBV15	TRBD1	.	TRBJ1-1	CATSSGTGTEAFF	TGTGCCACCAGCAGTGGGACAGGCACTGAAGCTTTCTTT
TRBV28	.	few	TRBJ2-7	CASSRGAPNYEQYF	TGTGCCAGCAGTAGAGGGGCTCCCAACTACGAGCAGTACTTC
TRBV28	TRBD2	few	TRBJ2-3	CASSPTSGSSPDTQYF	TGTGCCAGCAGCCCTACCAGCGGGAGTAGCCCAGATACGCAGTATTTT
TRBV20-1	TRBD1	.	TRBJ2-5	CSARDRRQGIETQYF	TGCAGTGCTAGAGATCGGCGACAGGGGATAGAGACCCAGTACTTC
TRBV29-1	.	many	TRBJ2-2	CSVGTAGELFF	TGCAGCGTTGGGACAGCCGGGGAGCTGTTTTTT